This T cell receptor beta chain was captured in a study of Graves' ophthalmopathy and Graves' hyperthyroidism. The study, taken as a whole, reports: Blood shared most expanded thyroid clonotypes above 0.001 frequency. Ophthalmopathy and stable hyperthyroidism were discriminated by a 13-signature model, with about 90% sensitivity and about 82% specificity.

Trimming stripped 5 bases from V and 2 bases from J, with 7 bases between. This CDR3 is built from 14 residues. Germline lookup yields CDR1 SEHNR and CDR2 FQNEAQ (reference sequence). Amplification targeted the TCR beta CDR3 regions, with RNA transcripts as the source material. First-round RT-PCR used HTBI primers; second-round multiplex PCR followed. From the multiplex PCR reads, TCRdb called clonotypes with MiXCR, one entry per CDR3 protein. The sample records around 400,000 distinct CDR3 sequences, around 21% being singletons. This clonotype was observed many times. Its matching antigen is unknown. Hyperthyroidism counted as stable given no ophthalmopathy within 18 months of follow-up. The authors diagnosed from clinical symptoms, serum thyroxine, TRAb, thyroid ultrasound and orbital computed tomography.

The clonotype comes from a woman between 18 and 29 years old with stable Graves' hyperthyroidism. The rearrangement uses TRBV7-9 and TRBJ2-6, with D perhaps matching TRBD1 (5 bases). The sample taken for sequencing was peripheral blood. The CDR3 reads CASSDSAGANVLTF. The CDR3 DNA is TGTGCCAGCAGCGACAGCGCTGGGGCCAACGTCCTGACTTTC.